This TCR beta chain was documented in a study of blood T cell repertoires in COVID-19. Original processing methods: How many nucleated cells were present was estimated from reference gene primer amplification. TCRdb keeps only in-frame clones here, not all; method: immunoSEQ multiplex PCR. The DNA gave D and trimming, while V, J and clone size come from that table. Of approximately 280,000 clones listed, roughly 89% are singletons. This clone has only one observation. This sequence originates from a woman in her thirties or forties who had recovered from COVID-19. What was sequenced was PBMCs or T cells enriched from blood (not recorded which).

This chain's CDR3 is CASRPKGGFDSHGAFF. The CDR3 DNA sequence: TGTGCCAGCAGGCCGAAAGGAGGTTTCGATTCCCACGGGGCTTTCTTT. This chain connects TRBV7-2 to TRBJ1-1, with unresolved D. Per germline, CDR1 SGHTA and CDR2 FQGNSA. The CDR3 contains 16 residues. V lost 6 bases to trimming and J lost 11 bases, with 28 bases between them.